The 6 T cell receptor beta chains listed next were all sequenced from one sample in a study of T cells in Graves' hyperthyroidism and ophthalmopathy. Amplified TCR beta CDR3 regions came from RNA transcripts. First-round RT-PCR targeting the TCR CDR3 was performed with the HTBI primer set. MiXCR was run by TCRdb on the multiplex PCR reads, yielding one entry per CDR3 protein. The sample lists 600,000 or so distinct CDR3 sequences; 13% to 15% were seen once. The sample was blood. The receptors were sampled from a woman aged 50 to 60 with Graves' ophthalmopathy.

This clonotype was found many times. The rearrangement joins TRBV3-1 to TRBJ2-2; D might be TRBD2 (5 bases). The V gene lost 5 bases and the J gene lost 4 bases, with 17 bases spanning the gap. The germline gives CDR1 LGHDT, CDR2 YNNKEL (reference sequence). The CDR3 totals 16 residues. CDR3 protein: CASSNVLTRRTGELFF. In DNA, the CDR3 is TGTGCCAGCAGCAATGTCCTCACTAGGCGCACCGGGGAGCTGTTTTTT.

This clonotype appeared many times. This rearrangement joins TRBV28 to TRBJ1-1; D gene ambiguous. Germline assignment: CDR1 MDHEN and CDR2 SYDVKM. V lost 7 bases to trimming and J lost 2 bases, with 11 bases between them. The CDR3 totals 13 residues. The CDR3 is CASNKAGNTEAFF. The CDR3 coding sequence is TGTGCCAGCAACAAAGCAGGAAACACTGAAGCTTTCTTT.

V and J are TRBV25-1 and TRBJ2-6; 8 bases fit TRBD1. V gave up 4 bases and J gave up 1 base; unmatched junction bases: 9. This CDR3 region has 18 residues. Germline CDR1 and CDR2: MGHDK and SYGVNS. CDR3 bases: TGTGCCAGCAGTGCACAGCGGACAGGGAAGTCTGGGGCCAACGTCCTGACTTTC. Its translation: CASSAQRTGKSGANVLTF.

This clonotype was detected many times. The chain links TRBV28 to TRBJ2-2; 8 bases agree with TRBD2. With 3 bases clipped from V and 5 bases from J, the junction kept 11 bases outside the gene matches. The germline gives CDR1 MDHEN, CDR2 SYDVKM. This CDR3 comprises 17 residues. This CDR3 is CASSFPLGREVTGELFF. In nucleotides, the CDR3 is TGTGCCAGCAGTTTCCCCTTGGGGCGGGAGGTGACCGGGGAGCTGTTTTTT.

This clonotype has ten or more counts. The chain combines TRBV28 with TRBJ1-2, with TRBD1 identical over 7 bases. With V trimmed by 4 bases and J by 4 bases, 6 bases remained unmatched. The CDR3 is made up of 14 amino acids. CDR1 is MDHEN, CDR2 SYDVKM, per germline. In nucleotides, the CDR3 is TGTGCCAGCAGTTCACCGGACAGGATCTATGGCTACACCTTC. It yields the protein CASSSPDRIYGYTF.

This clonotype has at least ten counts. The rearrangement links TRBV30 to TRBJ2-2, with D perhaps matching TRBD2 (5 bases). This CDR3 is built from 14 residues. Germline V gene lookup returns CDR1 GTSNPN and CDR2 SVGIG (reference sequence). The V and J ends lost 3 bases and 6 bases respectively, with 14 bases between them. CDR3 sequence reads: CAWSHPTNPGELFF. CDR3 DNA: TGTGCCTGGAGCCATCCGACTAATCCCGGGGAGCTGTTTTTT.